The rows below give T cell receptor beta chains drawn from one sample of a study of CD8+ T cells in alopecia areata. Clones were read by immunoSEQ multiplex PCR, and TCRdb kept only the in-frame ones, dropping some. The repertoire holds 160,000 or so clones, with around 71% as singletons. Sequenced here: CD4+ T cells sorted from blood, sampled at week 4, from a patient treated with tofacitinib. The receptor set was obtained from a human donor with alopecia areata. Both conserved end residues are part of each CDR3.

>TRBV18|13
CASSPNVDQPQHF
>TRBV19|14
CASSRVFSPDEQFF
>TRBV27|13
CASSWGVNHGYTF
>TRBV5-6|18
CASSLWGRVPSGANVLTF
>TRBV5-1|12
CASSHGGGEAFF
>TRBV7-2|14
CASSLAQGTYEQYF
>TRBV30|14
CAWSLWTADQPQHF
>TRBV9|13
CASSGPPGGELFF
>TRBV29-1|13
CSVREGGNTEAFF
>TRBV7-6|12
CASGTGSYEQYF
>TRBV30|18
CAWSAWTGTGTFDTEAFF
>TRBV2|15
CASMIDRGGADTQYF
>TRBV4-3|15
CASSQVGPGVETQYF
>TRBV6-6|15
CASSRLGDSTDTQYF